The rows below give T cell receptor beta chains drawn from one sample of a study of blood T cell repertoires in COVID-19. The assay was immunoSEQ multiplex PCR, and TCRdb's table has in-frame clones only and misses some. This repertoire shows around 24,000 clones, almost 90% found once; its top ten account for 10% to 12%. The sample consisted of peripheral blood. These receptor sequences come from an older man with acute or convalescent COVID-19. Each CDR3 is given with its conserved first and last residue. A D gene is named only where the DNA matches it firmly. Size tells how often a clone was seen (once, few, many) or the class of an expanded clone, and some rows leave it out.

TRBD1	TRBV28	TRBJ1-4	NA	TGTGCCAGCAGCATACCGGGACAGATTAATGAAAAACTGTTTTTT	CASSIPGQINEKLFF
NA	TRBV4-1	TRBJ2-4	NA	TGCGCCAGCAGCCAAGGGCCGTATAGCGGAGAAAACATTCAGTACTTC	CASSQGPYSGENIQYF
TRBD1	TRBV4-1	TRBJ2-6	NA	TGCGCCAGCAGCCAAGGACAGGGCCTCGGGGCTGGGGCCAACGTCCTGACTTTC	CASSQGQGLGAGANVLTF
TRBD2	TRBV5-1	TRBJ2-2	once	TGCGCCAGCAGCGGGGCCGGGACTAGCGGGAGTCCCGCCGGGGAGCTGTTTTTT	CASSGAGTSGSPAGELFF
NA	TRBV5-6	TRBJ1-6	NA	TGTGCCAGCAGCTTACAGTGGGCTAATTCACCCCTCCACTTT	CASSLQWANSPLHF
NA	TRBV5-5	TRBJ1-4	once	TGTGCCAGCAGCTCTCAGAACGATTATGAAAAACTGTTTTTT	CASSSQNDYEKLFF
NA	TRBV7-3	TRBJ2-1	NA	TGTGCCAGCAGCCGACTCGGCGGCTCCTACAATGAGCAGTTCTTC	CASSRLGGSYNEQFF
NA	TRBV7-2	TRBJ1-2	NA	TGTGCCGGAGCCCACACAAACTATGGCTACACCTTC	CAGAHTNYGYTF
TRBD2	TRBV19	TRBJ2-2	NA	TGTGCCAGTAGTGCCGGACTAGCGGGAGGTTCGCGCGGGGAGCTGTTTTTT	CASSAGLAGGSRGELFF
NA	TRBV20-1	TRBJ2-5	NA	TGCAGTGCTAGTGGGGAAGGGGGACAAGAGACCCAGTACTTC	CSASGEGGQETQYF
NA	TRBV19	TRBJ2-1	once	TGTGCCAGTAGTACCCCCACGAAGGGGATAAATGAGCAGTTCTTC	CASSTPTKGINEQFF
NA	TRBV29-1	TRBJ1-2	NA	TGCAGCGTGCCCCAGGGGAACTATGGCTACACCTTC	CSVPQGNYGYTF
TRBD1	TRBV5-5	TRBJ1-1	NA	TGTGCCAGCAGCATTTATACAGGGGCCCGGAACACTGAAGCTTTCTTT	CASSIYTGARNTEAFF
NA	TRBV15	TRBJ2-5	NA	TGTGCCACCAGCACCCCGGGGTACCAAGAGACCCAGTACTTC	CATSTPGYQETQYF
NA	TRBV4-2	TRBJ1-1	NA	TGTGCCAGCAGCCAGCACCCTGGGGGGGGGTTGAACACTGAAGCTTTCTTT	CASSQHPGGGLNTEAFF
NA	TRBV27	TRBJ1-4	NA	TGTGCCAGCAGTTTCAGCGCAACTAATGAAAAACTGTTTTTT	CASSFSATNEKLFF
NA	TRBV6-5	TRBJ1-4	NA	TGTGCCAGCAGTCGAGGGGGGGCTGCTAATGAAAAACTGTTTTTT	CASSRGGAANEKLFF
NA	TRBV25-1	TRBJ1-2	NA	TGTGCCAGCAGTGACGGAGGTCTCTATGGCTACACCTTC	CASSDGGLYGYTF
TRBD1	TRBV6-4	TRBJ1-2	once	TGTGCCAGCAGTGGACAGGGTGTTGAAGGCTACACCTTC	CASSGQGVEGYTF
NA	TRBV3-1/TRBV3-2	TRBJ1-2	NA	TGTGCCAGCAGCCCCTCGGCGGGGGATGGCTACACCTTC	CASSPSAGDGYTF
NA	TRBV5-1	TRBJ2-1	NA	TGCGCCAGCAGCTATAGCAATGAGCAGTTCTTC	CASSYSNEQFF
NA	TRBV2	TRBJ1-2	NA	TGTGCCAGCAGTGAATCGTTCAGCTATGGCTACACCTTC	CASSESFSYGYTF
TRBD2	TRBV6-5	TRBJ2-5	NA	TGTGCCAGCAGTCCCGGGACTACCCACAGGGAGACCCAGTACTTC	CASSPGTTHRETQYF
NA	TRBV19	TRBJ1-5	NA	TGTGCCAGTATGCAATGGGAGAGCAATCAGCCCCAGCATTTT	CASMQWESNQPQHF
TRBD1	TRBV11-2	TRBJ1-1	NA	TGTGCCAGCAGCTTAGATCTGGACAGGGTCACTGAAGCTTTCTTT	CASSLDLDRVTEAFF
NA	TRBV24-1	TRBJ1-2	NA	TGTGCCACCAGTGACATAACAGCCCTCCCTGGCTACACCTTC	CATSDITALPGYTF
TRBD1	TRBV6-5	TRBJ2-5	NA	TGTGCCAGCAGCTCGGGACAGTGGCCAGAGACCCAGTACTTC	CASSSGQWPETQYF
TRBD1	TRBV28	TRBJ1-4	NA	TGTGCCAGCAGACAGGGGCATGAAAAACTGTTTTTT	CASRQGHEKLFF
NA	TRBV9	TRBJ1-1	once	TGTGCCAGCAGCGTGCTTCAGACCCCGGAGACTGAAGCTTTCTTT	CASSVLQTPETEAFF
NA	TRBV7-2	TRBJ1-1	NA	TGTGCCAGCAGCTTCGGTCCATGGGGCAGTGCAGCTTTCTTT	CASSFGPWGSAAFF
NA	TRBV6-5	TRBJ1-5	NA	TGTGCCAGCACCACAGGGCCTACCCGGCCCCAGCATTTT	CASTTGPTRPQHF
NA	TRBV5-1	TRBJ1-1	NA	TGCGCCAGCAGCTCACAGGGGAACACTGAAGCTTTCTTT	CASSSQGNTEAFF
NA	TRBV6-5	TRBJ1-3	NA	TGTGCCAGTCAGATCCGCTCTGGAAACACCATATATTTT	CASQIRSGNTIYF
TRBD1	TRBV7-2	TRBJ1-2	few	TGTGCCAGCAGCTTACCGGGACAGGGGGCCGGTGGCTACACCTTC	CASSLPGQGAGGYTF
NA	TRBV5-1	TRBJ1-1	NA	TGCGCCAGCGGAGGGGACGGCTATGAAGCTTTCTTT	CASGGDGYEAFF
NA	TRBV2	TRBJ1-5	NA	TGTGCCAGCAGCGGAGGGGTTCGCAATCAGCCCCAGCATTTT	CASSGGVRNQPQHF
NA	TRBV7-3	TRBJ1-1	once	TGTGCCAGCAGCTTAACGGGAGGATTAGGCACTGAAGCTTTCTTT	CASSLTGGLGTEAFF
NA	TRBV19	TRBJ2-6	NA	TGTGCCAGTAGGCCAACAGGCTCTGGGGCCAACGTCCTGACTTTC	CASRPTGSGANVLTF